These 25 T cell receptor beta chains share one sample of origin, sequenced in a study of CD8 T cells in Susac syndrome (dated 2019 in TCRdb). Library preparation used the immunoSEQ multiplex PCR assay. RNA was extracted using the RNeasy kit, and about 0.5 to 1 ug of the RNA was reverse transcribed with random hexamers. TCRdb reran the public reads through fastp at Q25 and MiXCR, keeping productive beta chains. Each entry merges the rows of one CDR3 protein and shows their most common DNA and genes. A total of 150,000 to 200,000 distinct CDR3 sequences appear in this sample, 80% to 95% of them only once. 0.13% of the sample is in the top ten clones. Sequencing was performed on CD4+ T cells from PBMCs. The receptor set was obtained from a human donor in good health.

This rearrangement joins TRBV15 to TRBJ2-3, with D unclear. The CDR3 spans 12 residues. The ends were cut back, 2 bases at V and 6 bases at J, with 6 bases in the middle. The germline CDR1 and CDR2 sequences are LNHNV and YYDKDF (reference sequence). CDR3 region: CATSRWADTQYF. The CDR3 bases are TGTGCCACCAGCAGATGGGCGGATACGCAGTATTTT.

The chain has TRBV7-2 and TRBJ2-5; 11 nucleotides line up with TRBD2. Losses at the gene ends were 8 bases for V and 0 bases for J; bases not matched to a gene: 2. Germline loops: CDR1 SGHTA, CDR2 FQGNSA. CDR3 length: 14 amino acids. CDR3 sequence (DNA): TGTGCCAGCGTAGCGGGGGGGTACCAAGAGACCCAGTACTTC. Translation: CASVAGGYQETQYF.

The chain combines TRBV29-1 with TRBJ1-1, with D maybe TRBD1 (6 bases). CDR3 length: 13 residues. Germline V gives CDR1 SQVTM, CDR2 ANQGSEA. Trimming cost V 6 bases and J 1 base, with 12 bases left between them. In DNA, the CDR3 is TGCAGCGTCGCGAGGGGGGAGAACACTGAAGCTTTCTTT. This encodes CSVARGENTEAFF.

This chain links TRBV4-1 with TRBJ1-4; no firm D call. Germline CDR1 reads MGHRA; CDR2 reads YSYEKL. Trimming took off 4 bases at V and 4 bases at J, with 7 bases between the two ends. The CDR3 length is 13 residues. The CDR3 region is CASSLAVNEKLFF. The CDR3 DNA is TGCGCCAGCAGCCTAGCCGTTAATGAAAAACTGTTTTTT.

V gene TRBV7-9 combines with J gene TRBJ1-1; 8 bases match TRBD1. CDR1 and CDR2 from the germline V gene are SEHNR and FQNEAQ (reference sequence). The junction had 3 bases not matched to a gene; V was cut back by 2 bases and J by 4 bases. This CDR3 comprises 14 residues. CDR3 sequence reads: CASSLQGAGTEAFF. CDR3 DNA sequence: TGTGCCAGCAGCTTACAGGGGGCGGGCACTGAAGCTTTCTTT.

The chain has TRBV5-1 and TRBJ2-5, with a possible D match to TRBD1 (5 bases). Germline loops: CDR1 SGHRS, CDR2 YFSETQ. The CDR3 spans 17 residues. V lost 3 bases and J 7 bases, leaving 25 bases between the germline ends. Here the CDR3 DNA reads TGCGCCAGCAGCTCCGCCCCCAGGGCAGAAGGAATCGGGACCCAGTACTTC. Its translation: CASSSAPRAEGIGTQYF.

The gene calls are TRBV5-1 and TRBJ2-3; D may be TRBD1 or TRBD2 (5 bases each). Trimming left V 0 bases short and J 2 bases short, with 13 bases between. Per germline, CDR1 SGHRS and CDR2 YFSETQ. The CDR3 has 16 amino acids. The DNA for the CDR3 is TGCGCCAGCAGCTTGGTAACCGGGACCAACACAGATACGCAGTATTTT. Its translation is CASSLVTGTNTDTQYF.

This sequence joins TRBV7-9 and TRBJ2-3; D may be TRBD1 or TRBD2 (5 bases each). V gave up 3 bases and J gave up 3 bases, with 10 bases separating them. The CDR3 covers 14 residues. Germline assignment: CDR1 SEHNR and CDR2 FQNEAQ (reference sequence). The CDR3, as DNA: TGTGCCAGCAGCTTCCCGGGGACGACAGATACGCAGTATTTT. It translates to CASSFPGTTDTQYF.

CDR3 loop: CASSATRRAYEQYF. CDR3 sequence (DNA): TGCGCCAGCAGCGCGACCCGGAGGGCCTACGAGCAGTACTTC. The chain has TRBV5-1 and TRBJ2-7, with D possibly TRBD2 on 6 matching bases. Trimming left V 4 bases short and J 2 bases short, with 13 bases between. The CDR3 has 14 residues. Germline lookup yields CDR1 SGHRS and CDR2 YFSETQ. Full variable domain (missing parts from reference TRBV5-1 and TRBJ2-7): KAGVTQTPRYLIKTRGQQVTLSCSPISGHRSVSWYQQTPGQGLQFLFEYFSETQRNKGNFPGRFSGRQFSNSRSEMNVSTLELGDSALYLCASSATRRAYEQYFGPGTRLTVT.

V and J are TRBV18 and TRBJ2-1, with a possible D match to TRBD1 (5 bases). Germline V gene data show CDR1 as KGHSH and CDR2 as LQKENI. The CDR3 extends over 15 amino acids. Trimming stripped 3 bases from V and 0 bases from J, with 9 bases between. The CDR3 loop reads CASSPQGLSYNEQFF. The CDR3 DNA follows: TGTGCCAGCTCACCGCAGGGCCTCTCCTACAATGAGCAGTTCTTC.

CDR3 sequence reads: CASSFQDTQYF. In DNA form, the CDR3 reads TGCGCCAGCAGCTTCCAAGATACGCAGTATTTT. The rearrangement uses TRBV5-1 and TRBJ2-3; no firm D call. The CDR3 totals 11 residues. Germline CDR1 is SGHRS and CDR2 is YFSETQ. The V end lost 2 bases, the J end lost 5 bases, and 3 bases lay between the germline ends.

The chain combines TRBV6-5 with TRBJ1-6; D ambiguous. The CDR3 is made up of 13 amino acids. Germline lookup yields CDR1 MNHEY and CDR2 SVGAGI. V was clipped by 8 bases and J by 4 bases, with 9 bases between them. CDR3 coding DNA: TGTGCCAGCCGAGCGAGGTATAATTCACCCCTCCACTTT. This sequence encodes CASRARYNSPLHF.

This chain joins TRBV6-5 and TRBJ2-1; the match to TRBD1 covers 12 bases. Per the germline V gene, CDR1 is MNHEY and CDR2 is SVGAGI. The CDR3 length is 16 residues. The V segment lost 2 bases and the J segment 6 bases; nucleotides outside the gene matches: 5. CDR3 sequence reads: CASSYLRDRGLNEQFF. CDR3 sequence (DNA): TGTGCCAGCAGTTACCTCCGGGACAGGGGGCTCAATGAGCAGTTCTTC.

This clonotype was found once. The V gene is TRBV19, the J gene TRBJ1-1, with 8 bases identical to TRBD1. The germline CDR1 and CDR2 sequences are LNHDA and SQIVND (reference sequence). The CDR3 sequence is 14 residues long. After removal of 7 bases from V and 4 bases from J, the junction contained 8 bases not matched to a gene. CDR3 in DNA: TGTGCCAGTATCAAAGGACAGGGCCTCACTGAAGCTTTCTTT. It is translated as CASIKGQGLTEAFF. The complete variable domain, with remaining parts taken from reference TRBV19 and TRBJ1-1, reads DGGITQSPKYLFRKEGQNVTLSCEQNLNHDAMYWYRQDPGQGLRLIYYSQIVNDFQKGDIAEGYSVSREKKESFPLTVTSAQKNPTAFYLCASIKGQGLTEAFFGQGTRLTVV.

This chain links TRBV7-9 with TRBJ2-5; TRBD1 agrees at 11 bases. Looked up from germline, CDR1 is SEHNR and CDR2 is FQNEAQ (reference sequence). The junction had 7 bases not matched to a gene; V was cut back by 4 bases and J by 3 bases. The CDR3 sequence is 16 residues long. The chain's CDR3 is CASSYPGTGGEETQYF. The DNA of the CDR3 is TGTGCCAGCAGCTACCCCGGGACAGGGGGAGAAGAGACCCAGTACTTC.

CDR3 protein: CASSSAGARETQYF. CDR3 nucleotide sequence: TGTGCCAGCAGTTCCGCGGGGGCACGGGAGACCCAGTACTTC. The chain has TRBV5-6 and TRBJ2-5; tentative D call: TRBD2 (7 bases). The V end was cut by 5 bases, the J end by 5 bases, with 16 bases between. CDR1 and CDR2 from the germline V gene are SGHDT and YYEEEE. This CDR3 region has 14 residues.

The rearrangement uses TRBV7-6 and TRBJ2-5; D is ambiguous. The V end lost 2 bases, the J end lost 1 base, and 17 bases lay between the germline ends. From germline, CDR1 is SGHVS and CDR2 FNYEAQ. The CDR3 runs to 17 residues. The CDR3 sequence: CASSLRPGMGPQETQYF. CDR3 nucleotides: TGTGCCAGCAGCTTACGCCCCGGAATGGGTCCCCAAGAGACCCAGTACTTC.

A single count supports this clonotype. In nucleotides, the CDR3 is TGCGCCAGCAGCCCATCATCGGCGTTAAGCACAGATACGCAGTATTTT. This translates into CASSPSSALSTDTQYF. The genes are TRBV5-1 and TRBJ2-3; the D is unclear. Trimming shortened V by 4 bases and J by 0 bases, and 15 bases separated the two germline ends. The CDR3 has 16 residues. Germline assignment: CDR1 SGHRS and CDR2 YFSETQ.

The chain joins TRBV7-2 to TRBJ1-1; D perhaps matches TRBD1 (6 bases). Trimming removed 5 bases at V and 5 bases at J, with 15 bases between. Germline values: CDR1 SGHTA, CDR2 FQGNSA. CDR3 length equals 14 residues. The CDR3 DNA reads TGTGCCAGCAGCCGCACAGGGAGAGGGACTGAAGCTTTCTTT. It translates to CASSRTGRGTEAFF.

The CDR3 DNA sequence: TGTGCCAGCAGCTTAGAGTATCCAGCGGGGGGCGAGACCCAGTACTTC. Residues: CASSLEYPAGGETQYF. This chain connects TRBV7-6 to TRBJ2-5, with 9 bases fitting TRBD2. V was clipped by 1 base and J by 5 bases; unmatched bases: 8. Germline V gene lookup returns CDR1 SGHVS and CDR2 FNYEAQ. The CDR3 sequence is 16 residues long.

The chain employs TRBV20-1 and TRBJ1-3, with D unclear. The germline V and J ends were trimmed by 6 bases and 7 bases, with 7 bases remaining between them. The CDR3 is made up of 10 amino acids. Germline V lookup: CDR1 DFQATT, CDR2 SNEGSKA (reference sequence). CDR3 protein: CSALSNTIYF. In DNA, the CDR3 is TGCAGTGCCCTTTCCAACACCATATATTTT.

The chain carries TRBV7-9 and TRBJ2-7, with D tentatively TRBD2 (5 bases). Trimming took off 3 bases at V and 2 bases at J, with 8 bases between the two ends. The CDR3 length is 13 residues. CDR1 is SEHNR and CDR2 is FQNEAQ in the germline V gene (reference sequence). The CDR3 protein is CASSFTSAYEQYF. Written as DNA, the CDR3 is TGTGCCAGCAGCTTTACTAGTGCCTACGAGCAGTACTTC.

This chain links TRBV6-1 with TRBJ1-5, with 9 bases identical to TRBD1. Germline V gives CDR1 MNHNS, CDR2 SASEGT. The CDR3 covers 15 residues. V dropped 4 bases and J dropped 6; count of bases not matched to a gene: 7. CDR3 region: CASSVEQGAAQPQHF. The DNA for the CDR3 is TGTGCCAGCAGTGTCGAACAGGGGGCGGCTCAGCCCCAGCATTTT.

The V and J genes are TRBV3-1 and TRBJ2-3; D unclear. The length of the CDR3 is 14 residues. Germline lookup yields CDR1 LGHDT and CDR2 YNNKEL (reference sequence). V gave up 4 bases and J gave up 1 base, with 9 bases separating them. The chain's CDR3 is CASSPNSGTDTQYF. The CDR3 region has the DNA TGTGCCAGCAGCCCTAACTCTGGCACAGATACGCAGTATTTT.

The chain links TRBV3-1 to TRBJ2-2, with 7 positions matching TRBD2. Trimming removed 5 bases from V and 5 bases from J; junction bases left unmatched: 8. The germline V gene encodes CDR1 LGHDT and CDR2 YNNKEL (reference sequence). This CDR3 has 15 residues. CDR3 region: CASSFWTSLTGELFF. CDR3 in DNA: TGTGCCAGCAGCTTCTGGACTAGTTTGACCGGGGAGCTGTTTTTT. Full variable domain (remainder filled in from reference TRBV3-1 and TRBJ2-2): DTAVSQTPKYLVTQMGNDKSIKCEQNLGHDTMYWYKQDSKKFLKIMFSYNNKELIINETVPNRFSPKSPDKAHLNLHINSLELGDSAVYFCASSFWTSLTGELFFGEGSRLTVL.